This entry describes one T cell receptor beta chain. Its antigen is still unknown. The missing conserved phenylalanine or tryptophan at the end of this CDR3 makes a read error likely. Peripheral blood CD8+ and CD4+ T cells from healthy donors, Susac syndrome patients and multiple sclerosis patients were profiled by high-throughput TCR beta sequencing. Healthy donors were age- and sex-matched controls. Bulk CD8+ and CD4+ T cells were purified by magnetic negative isolation, while CD8+ TEMRA cells were enriched using FACS. Blood was drawn into EDTA tubes, processed within 24 hours, and PBMCs were isolated by density gradient centrifugation. PBMCs intended for TCR sequencing were cryopreserved in liquid nitrogen and were subsequently thawed in a 37 degrees C water bath. A purity of at least 90% was achieved for sorted or isolated CD4+, CD8+ and CD8+ TEMRA cells. The record originates from a study of CD8 T cells in Susac syndrome (dated by TCRdb to between 2018 and 2021). Background on the whole study: Whether CD8+ T cell activation and differentiation in Susac syndrome was antigen driven was tested using repertoire sequencing. Here is what the overall study found, with its caveats: The TCR sequencing and HLA analysis was acknowledged to have included a relatively small number of individuals.

Termini included, the CDR3 measures 12 amino acids. CDR3 DNA is the only sequence kept; it has 36 bases, read in frame from the first base. V sheds 8 bases and J sheds 8 bases, leaving 10 bases between their ends. Taken from the germline V gene (reference sequence), the CDR1 and CDR2 loops are MNHNY and SVGAGI. RNA was extracted with the RNeasy kit and roughly 0.5 to 1 ug was reverse transcribed using random hexamers. The immunoSEQ multiplex PCR assay, which covers 54 Vbeta and 13 Jbeta segments, was used to amplify TCR beta CDR3 regions. To correct PCR amplification bias, a synthetic template baseline was used for both primer optimization and computational correction. Per the authors' processing: Reads were annotated to V, D and J genes per IMGT and analyzed with immunoSEQ Analyzer, keeping only productive sequences. Clonality was calculated as one minus the Shannon entropy normalized by log2 of the number of productive unique sequences. For each patient and control, public and private clones were evaluated among the 100 most prevalent clones. Clones were defined as Susac-specific if absent from the healthy and MS cohorts, from 1052 published viral clones and from other ImmuneACCESS disease sequences. TCRdb passed the public sequencing reads through fastp at Q25 and MiXCR, retaining productive beta sequences. Merged by CDR3 protein, the rows form single entries marked with the most common genes and DNA. These V and J calls originate from TCRdb's pipeline instead of the authors' own analysis. In all, the sample holds around 150,000 distinct CDR3 sequences, and roughly 95% of those were seen once. The top ten hold just over 0.13% of the sample.

Specimen: CD4+ T cells from PBMCs. The V and J genes are TRBV6-6 and TRBJ1-6; perhaps TRBD1 is the D gene, with 5 bases matching. The TCR sequence derives from a human donor in good health. The nucleotide sequence reads as follows: TGTGCCAGCTCCGAGACAGATTCACCCCTCCACCTT. It translates as CASSETDSPLHL.